A selection of T cell receptor beta chains follows, all from one sample in a study of T cell changes during pregnancy in multiple sclerosis. Method: immunoSEQ multiplex PCR; TCRdb's copy keeps in-frame clones and lacks some. The sample holds tens of thousands of clones, roughly 94% seen once. Material: peripheral blood, obtained before pregnancy. The receptors were gathered from a female donor with multiple sclerosis, enrolled in a pregnancy study. Both conserved end residues are part of each CDR3. Each record gives: V gene, J gene, clone size, D gene, CDR3 protein, CDR3 DNA. D genes are given only for firm matches. Size tells how often a clone was seen (once, few, many) or the class of an expanded clone, and some rows leave it out.

v_call: TRBV4-1
j_call: TRBJ1-1
clone_size: -
d_call: -
cdr3_aa: CASSQDGLSNTEAFF
cdr3_nt: TGCGCCAGCAGCCAAGATGGACTCTCGAACACTGAAGCTTTCTTT

v_call: TRBV7-2
j_call: TRBJ1-5
clone_size: once
d_call: -
cdr3_aa: CASSLGQGSQPQHF
cdr3_nt: TGTGCCAGCAGCTTAGGGCAGGGGTCTCAGCCCCAGCATTTT

v_call: TRBV4-1
j_call: TRBJ1-1
clone_size: -
d_call: -
cdr3_aa: CASSSLRDTEAFF
cdr3_nt: TGCGCCAGCAGCTCACTCCGGGACACTGAAGCTTTCTTT

v_call: TRBV20-1
j_call: TRBJ1-2
clone_size: few
d_call: -
cdr3_aa: CSARDYYGYTF
cdr3_nt: TGCAGTGCTAGGGACTACTATGGCTACACCTTC

v_call: TRBV6-5
j_call: TRBJ2-1
clone_size: -
d_call: TRBD1
cdr3_aa: CASSGQGSYNEQFF
cdr3_nt: TGTGCCAGCAGCGGACAGGGCTCCTACAATGAGCAGTTCTTC

v_call: TRBV15
j_call: TRBJ1-1
clone_size: -
d_call: -
cdr3_aa: CATGVLNTEAFF
cdr3_nt: TGTGCCACCGGAGTTTTGAACACTGAAGCTTTCTTT

v_call: TRBV9
j_call: TRBJ2-1
clone_size: -
d_call: -
cdr3_aa: CASSPRGLNTYNEQFF
cdr3_nt: TGTGCCAGCAGCCCCCGAGGGTTAAACACCTACAATGAGCAGTTCTTC

v_call: TRBV5-6
j_call: TRBJ1-6
clone_size: -
d_call: -
cdr3_aa: CASSKPDNSPLHF
cdr3_nt: TGTGCCAGCAGCAAACCGGATAATTCACCCCTCCACTTT

v_call: TRBV7-8
j_call: TRBJ2-1
clone_size: -
d_call: TRBD2
cdr3_aa: CASSASPARGGTYNEQFF
cdr3_nt: TGTGCCAGCAGCGCCAGCCCAGCCCGCGGGGGTACCTACAATGAGCAGTTCTTC

v_call: TRBV9
j_call: TRBJ2-1
clone_size: -
d_call: TRBD2
cdr3_aa: CASSVSGGALTEQFF
cdr3_nt: TGTGCCAGCAGCGTTAGCGGGGGGGCCCTAACTGAGCAGTTCTTC

v_call: TRBV7-2
j_call: TRBJ1-1
clone_size: -
d_call: -
cdr3_aa: CASSRQAGADTEAFF
cdr3_nt: TGTGCCAGCAGCCGACAGGCAGGGGCCGACACTGAAGCTTTCTTT

v_call: TRBV5-1
j_call: TRBJ1-2
clone_size: -
d_call: TRBD1
cdr3_aa: CASSSSGGGYGYTF
cdr3_nt: TGCGCCAGCAGCTCCTCAGGGGGCGGCTATGGCTACACCTTC

v_call: TRBV14
j_call: TRBJ1-4
clone_size: -
d_call: -
cdr3_aa: CASSQAGSGKFEKLFF
cdr3_nt: TGTGCCAGCAGCCAAGCGGGATCAGGAAAATTTGAAAAACTGTTTTTT

v_call: TRBV13
j_call: TRBJ2-2
clone_size: -
d_call: -
cdr3_aa: CASSSEVNRRNTGELFF
cdr3_nt: TGTGCCAGCAGCTCAGAAGTTAACAGGAGGAACACCGGGGAGCTGTTTTTT

v_call: TRBV5-1
j_call: TRBJ2-6
clone_size: -
d_call: -
cdr3_aa: CASSLVGFQEAGANVLTF
cdr3_nt: TGCGCCAGCAGCTTGGTTGGGTTTCAAGAGGCTGGGGCCAACGTCCTGACTTTC

v_call: TRBV5-5
j_call: TRBJ1-2
clone_size: -
d_call: TRBD1
cdr3_aa: CASSSQGIGNPGYTF
cdr3_nt: TGTGCCAGCAGCTCACAGGGGATAGGAAATCCGGGCTACACCTTC

v_call: TRBV2
j_call: TRBJ2-4
clone_size: -
d_call: TRBD2
cdr3_aa: CASSEEAGPRSAKNIQYF
cdr3_nt: TGTGCCAGCAGTGAAGAAGCGGGGCCCAGGTCGGCCAAAAACATTCAGTACTTC

v_call: TRBV28
j_call: TRBJ1-1
clone_size: -
d_call: TRBD1
cdr3_aa: CASSIRTGRSNTEAFF
cdr3_nt: TGTGCCAGCAGTATACGGACAGGACGCTCGAACACTGAAGCTTTCTTT

v_call: TRBV12-5
j_call: TRBJ1-2
clone_size: -
d_call: TRBD1
cdr3_aa: CASGFETDRGYSYDGYTF
cdr3_nt: TGTGCTAGTGGTTTCGAAACCGACAGGGGATACTCCTATGATGGCTACACCTTC

v_call: TRBV11-2
j_call: TRBJ2-7
clone_size: once
d_call: TRBD2
cdr3_aa: CASSFTSGAYEQYF
cdr3_nt: TGTGCCAGCAGCTTTACTAGCGGAGCCTACGAGCAGTACTTC

v_call: TRBV5-1
j_call: TRBJ2-1
clone_size: -
d_call: TRBD1
cdr3_aa: CASSLPQGANNEQFF
cdr3_nt: TGCGCCAGCAGCTTGCCACAGGGGGCCAACAATGAGCAGTTCTTC

v_call: TRBV5-1
j_call: TRBJ2-1
clone_size: -
d_call: -
cdr3_aa: CASSLDGGSYNEQFF
cdr3_nt: TGCGCCAGCAGCTTGGACGGGGGTTCCTACAATGAGCAGTTCTTC

v_call: TRBV7-2
j_call: TRBJ2-5
clone_size: -
d_call: TRBD2
cdr3_aa: CASFRGGHSKETQYF
cdr3_nt: TGTGCCAGTTTTCGGGGGGGGCACTCGAAAGAGACCCAGTACTTC

v_call: TRBV6-6
j_call: TRBJ2-2
clone_size: -
d_call: -
cdr3_aa: CASGVSLNTGELFF
cdr3_nt: TGTGCCAGCGGAGTATCACTGAACACCGGGGAGCTGTTTTTT

v_call: TRBV7-9
j_call: TRBJ1-6
clone_size: few
d_call: TRBD1
cdr3_aa: CASSGGDRESPLHF
cdr3_nt: TGTGCCAGCAGCGGGGGGGACAGGGAATCACCCCTCCACTTT

v_call: TRBV6-1
j_call: TRBJ2-5
clone_size: -
d_call: -
cdr3_aa: CASSGAPGTRQETQYF
cdr3_nt: TGTGCCAGCAGTGGAGCGCCGGGGACACGACAAGAGACCCAGTACTTC

v_call: TRBV7-2
j_call: TRBJ2-4
clone_size: -
d_call: TRBD2
cdr3_aa: CASSAHRLAGGLAKNIQYF
cdr3_nt: TGTGCCAGCAGCGCCCACCGACTAGCGGGGGGGCTAGCCAAAAACATTCAGTACTTC

v_call: TRBV9
j_call: TRBJ2-6
clone_size: -
d_call: -
cdr3_aa: CASSATEGAGANVLTF
cdr3_nt: TGTGCCAGCAGCGCAACTGAGGGGGCTGGGGCCAACGTCCTGACTTTC

v_call: TRBV5-1
j_call: TRBJ1-1
clone_size: -
d_call: TRBD1
cdr3_aa: CASSLVGGGTEAFF
cdr3_nt: TGCGCCAGCAGCTTGGTAGGGGGCGGCACTGAAGCTTTCTTT

v_call: TRBV5-1
j_call: TRBJ1-5
clone_size: -
d_call: -
cdr3_aa: CASSLDPRGSNQPQHF
cdr3_nt: TGCGCCAGCAGCTTGGACCCCAGGGGTAGCAATCAGCCCCAGCATTTT

v_call: TRBV5-5
j_call: TRBJ1-4
clone_size: -
d_call: -
cdr3_aa: CASSLAGRLEKLFF
cdr3_nt: TGTGCCAGCAGCTTGGCAGGGAGGTTAGAAAAACTGTTTTTT

v_call: TRBV7-2
j_call: TRBJ1-2
clone_size: -
d_call: -
cdr3_aa: CASSSQGGPYGYTF
cdr3_nt: TGTGCCAGCAGTTCCCAGGGCGGACCCTATGGCTACACCTTC

v_call: TRBV30
j_call: TRBJ2-7
clone_size: -
d_call: -
cdr3_aa: CAWSVTGTWYEQYF
cdr3_nt: TGTGCCTGGAGTGTGACAGGGACTTGGTACGAGCAGTACTTC

v_call: TRBV5-5
j_call: TRBJ2-3
clone_size: once
d_call: TRBD1
cdr3_aa: CASSFAGQGADTQYF
cdr3_nt: TGTGCCAGCAGTTTTGCCGGACAGGGAGCAGATACGCAGTATTTT

v_call: TRBV5-6
j_call: TRBJ1-5
clone_size: -
d_call: -
cdr3_aa: CASSPGRDTRQPQHF
cdr3_nt: TGTGCCAGCAGCCCTGGCAGGGACACCAGGCAGCCCCAGCATTTT

v_call: TRBV5-1
j_call: TRBJ1-1
clone_size: once
d_call: -
cdr3_aa: CASSLVLGRGNTEAFF
cdr3_nt: TGCGCCAGCAGCTTGGTTCTGGGTAGGGGAAACACTGAAGCTTTCTTT

v_call: TRBV7-7
j_call: TRBJ1-5
clone_size: -
d_call: -
cdr3_aa: CASSLAMGPSNQPQHF
cdr3_nt: TGTGCTAGCAGCTTAGCCATGGGGCCGAGCAATCAGCCCCAGCATTTT

v_call: TRBV6-5
j_call: TRBJ1-1
clone_size: few
d_call: -
cdr3_aa: CASILNTEAFF
cdr3_nt: TGTGCCAGCATCCTTAACACTGAAGCTTTCTTT

v_call: TRBV21-1
j_call: TRBJ2-4
clone_size: -
d_call: -
cdr3_aa: CASRRGAKNIQYF
cdr3_nt: TGTGCCAGCCGGCGAGGAGCCAAAAACATTCAGTACTTC

v_call: TRBV4-1
j_call: TRBJ2-7
clone_size: -
d_call: TRBD2
cdr3_aa: CASSQRLAGGRSYEQYF
cdr3_nt: TGCGCCAGCAGCCAACGACTAGCGGGGGGTAGGTCCTACGAGCAGTACTTC

v_call: TRBV11-2
j_call: TRBJ2-1
clone_size: -
d_call: TRBD2
cdr3_aa: CASSLRTSDGYEQFF
cdr3_nt: TGTGCCAGCAGCTTACGGACTAGCGACGGCTATGAGCAGTTCTTC

v_call: TRBV9
j_call: TRBJ1-5
clone_size: -
d_call: TRBD1
cdr3_aa: CASSQTGEVYQPQHF
cdr3_nt: TGTGCCAGCAGCCAAACAGGGGAAGTATACCAGCCCCAGCATTTT

v_call: TRBV6-1
j_call: TRBJ2-7
clone_size: once
d_call: TRBD2
cdr3_aa: CASRDYGLAGGRQYF
cdr3_nt: TGTGCCAGCAGGGATTACGGACTAGCGGGGGGGCGACAGTACTTC

v_call: TRBV28
j_call: TRBJ1-2
clone_size: once
d_call: -
cdr3_aa: CASSGTFYGYTF
cdr3_nt: TGTGCCAGCAGTGGGACATTCTATGGCTACACCTTC

v_call: TRBV19
j_call: TRBJ2-1
clone_size: -
d_call: TRBD2
cdr3_aa: CASNAGGHGNWPYNEQFF
cdr3_nt: TGTGCCAGTAACGCGGGGGGGCATGGGAACTGGCCGTACAATGAGCAGTTCTTC

v_call: TRBV30
j_call: TRBJ1-5
clone_size: -
d_call: -
cdr3_aa: CAWSGGAREQPQHF
cdr3_nt: TGTGCCTGGAGTGGAGGGGCGCGGGAACAGCCCCAGCATTTT

v_call: TRBV23-1
j_call: TRBJ2-7
clone_size: -
d_call: -
cdr3_aa: CASDQGNYEQYF
cdr3_nt: TGCGCCAGCGATCAGGGGAACTACGAGCAGTACTTC

v_call: TRBV5-6
j_call: TRBJ1-1
clone_size: -
d_call: -
cdr3_aa: CASSLGRGRLGEAFF
cdr3_nt: TGTGCCAGCAGCTTGGGACGGGGGAGGCTGGGTGAAGCTTTCTTT

v_call: TRBV5-4
j_call: TRBJ1-1
clone_size: -
d_call: -
cdr3_aa: CASSSSDKNTEAFF
cdr3_nt: TGTGCCAGCAGCTCCTCAGACAAGAACACTGAAGCTTTCTTT

v_call: TRBV11-2
j_call: TRBJ2-1
clone_size: -
d_call: TRBD2
cdr3_aa: CASSLGRTSGVYNEQFF
cdr3_nt: TGTGCCAGCAGCTTAGGAAGGACTAGCGGGGTATACAATGAGCAGTTCTTC

v_call: TRBV19
j_call: TRBJ1-2
clone_size: -
d_call: TRBD1
cdr3_aa: CASSIPGQGPGYTF
cdr3_nt: TGTGCCAGTAGTATCCCGGGACAGGGGCCTGGCTACACCTTC

v_call: TRBV19
j_call: TRBJ2-1
clone_size: -
d_call: TRBD1
cdr3_aa: CASRDRYNEQFF
cdr3_nt: TGTGCCAGTCGGGACAGGTACAATGAGCAGTTCTTC

v_call: TRBV5-1
j_call: TRBJ2-7
clone_size: -
d_call: -
cdr3_aa: CASSLLGTSQYEQYF
cdr3_nt: TGCGCCAGCAGCTTGTTGGGCACGTCTCAGTACGAGCAGTACTTC